One and the same sample provided the 19 T cell receptor beta chains below, sequenced in a study of early T cells in non-severe SARS-CoV-2 infection. TCRdb analysed the 5' RACE reads with MiXCR anew, one entry per CDR3 protein. The repertoire includes more than 35,000 distinct CDR3 sequences, roughly 5.3% of them detected once, and roughly 27% sits in the top ten. The sample taken for sequencing was whole blood. These receptors came from an adult who was a healthcare worker with PCR-confirmed SARS-CoV-2 infection or an uninfected control (not recorded which).

This clonotype was observed at least ten times. The chain links TRBV20-1 to TRBJ2-7, with TRBD1 matching over 10 bases. The germline V gene encodes CDR1 DFQATT and CDR2 SNEGSKA (reference sequence). CDR3 length equals 14 residues. V dropped 0 bases and J dropped 3; count of bases not matched to a gene: 2. The CDR3 region has the DNA TGCAGTGCTAGAGAGACAGGGGGCAGCTACGAGCAGTACTTC. Its protein is CSARETGGSYEQYF.

In this sample, this clonotype turned up many times. The chain employs TRBV20-1 and TRBJ1-4; maybe TRBD1 (5 bases). The V gene lost 6 bases and the J gene lost 1 base, with 9 bases spanning the gap. This CDR3 has 13 amino acids. The germline V gene encodes CDR1 DFQATT and CDR2 SNEGSKA (reference sequence). CDR3 DNA sequence: TGCAGTGCCGCGACAGAAACTAATGAAAAACTGTTTTTT. Residues: CSAATETNEKLFF.

A few counts support this clonotype. The rearrangement links TRBV3-1 to TRBJ2-7, with D perhaps being TRBD1 or TRBD2 (5 bases each). Germline CDR1 reads LGHDT; CDR2 reads YNNKEL (reference sequence). The CDR3 runs to 14 residues. Trimming shortened V by 6 bases and J by 2 bases, and 14 bases separated the two germline ends. CDR3 protein: CASSFRGGPYEQYF. CDR3 in DNA: TGTGCCAGCAGTTTCCGTGGGGGACCCTACGAGCAGTACTTC.

This clonotype was observed a handful of times. The V call is TRBV7-3, the J call TRBJ2-2; no clear D. Germline CDR1 and CDR2: SGHTA and FQGTGA. The V end was cut by 6 bases, the J end by 8 bases, with 7 bases between. This CDR3 has 11 residues. CDR3 bases: TGTGCCAGCAGTGACGGGGGGGAGCTGTTTTTT. It translates to CASSDGGELFF. The complete variable domain, with remaining parts taken from reference TRBV7-3 and TRBJ2-2, reads GAGVSQTPSNKVTEKGKYVELRCDPISGHTALYWYRQSLGQGPEFLIYFQGTGAADDSGLPNDRFFAVRPEGSVSTLKIQRTERGDSAVYLCASSDGGELFFGEGSRLTVL.

This clonotype was counted many times. The genes are TRBV20-1 and TRBJ2-3; maybe TRBD2 (6 bases). Looked up from germline, CDR1 is DFQATT and CDR2 is SNEGSKA (reference sequence). The CDR3 covers 15 residues. V lost 1 base, J lost 4 bases, and 15 bases lay in between. The CDR3 sequence: CSARVLDYRPDTQYF. The CDR3 nucleotides read TGCAGTGCTAGAGTATTGGACTACCGCCCAGATACGCAGTATTTT.

This clonotype has ten or more counts. This chain links TRBV11-3 with TRBJ1-1; no clear D gene. CDR3 length: 11 residues. Germline lookup yields CDR1 SGHNT and CDR2 YENEEA. V was cut by 1 base and J by 5 bases, with 2 bases left in between. The CDR3 reads CASSLGTEAFF. The CDR3 nucleotides read TGTGCCAGCAGCTTAGGTACTGAAGCTTTCTTT.

V is TRBV4-2 and J is TRBJ2-3; D unclear. Between the trimmed V and J ends, which lost 0 bases and 7 bases, there was a span of 5 bases. CDR1 is LGHNA and CDR2 is YNFKEQ in the germline V gene. This CDR3 is built from 12 residues. The CDR3: CASSQDSYTQYF. CDR3 DNA: TGTGCCAGCAGCCAAGACTCTTATACGCAGTATTTT.

In its sample, this clonotype was seen a few times. The chain is built from TRBV20-1 and TRBJ2-1; 10 bases map to TRBD2. CDR1 and CDR2 (germline): DFQATT, SNEGSKA (reference sequence). V dropped 0 bases and J dropped 8; count of bases not matched to a gene: 7. This CDR3 has 15 residues. In DNA, the CDR3 is TGCAGTGCTAGAGACCCTAGCGGGAGAGGGCATGAGCAGTTCTTC. Amino acids: CSARDPSGRGHEQFF.

This clonotype was recorded a few times. J is TRBJ2-5 and V is TRBV20-1; D ambiguous. Trimming took 5 bases from V and 0 from J, leaving 13 bases between them. This CDR3 is 14 amino acids long. CDR1 is DFQATT and CDR2 is SNEGSKA in the germline V gene (reference sequence). For the CDR3, the DNA is TGCAGTGCTCACACCCGGTTGTACCAAGAGACCCAGTACTTC. This translates into CSAHTRLYQETQYF.

The chain employs TRBV6-1 and TRBJ2-3, with D perhaps assigned TRBD1 or TRBD2 (6 bases each). This CDR3 has 13 amino acids. V lost 8 bases and J lost 6, with 15 bases in between. CDR1 is MNHNS, CDR2 SASEGT, per germline. The CDR3 DNA reads as TGTGCCAGCCTAGGGGGGATTTGGGATACGCAGTATTTT. Amino acid sequence: CASLGGIWDTQYF.

This clonotype appeared many times. The chain links TRBV4-3 to TRBJ2-1, with 10 bases lining up with TRBD2. The V gene's germline CDR1 is LGHNA and CDR2 YSLEER. This CDR3 contains 15 residues. The V gene end was trimmed by 3 bases and the J gene end by 7 bases; junction bases not matched to a gene: 6. The CDR3 protein is CASSQERGGLNEQFF. CDR3 nucleotides: TGCGCCAGCAGCCAGGAGCGGGGGGGCCTGAATGAGCAGTTCTTC.

The table lists this clonotype with a few counts. This chain uses TRBV6-5 with TRBJ2-7; a possible D gene is TRBD2 (5 bases). Germline V gene lookup returns CDR1 MNHEY and CDR2 SVGAGI. The CDR3 consists of 11 residues. Trimming left V 10 bases short and J 7 bases short, with 14 bases between. As DNA, the CDR3 is TGTGCCACCCATGGATCGGGGGAGCAGTACTTC. Protein product: CATHGSGEQYF.

This clonotype was observed many times. V is TRBV7-2 and J is TRBJ1-1; D is uncertain. The CDR3 sequence is 14 residues long. The V gene's germline CDR1 is SGHTA and CDR2 FQGNSA. V was pared by 1 base and J by 4 bases, with 10 bases between. CDR3 loop: CASSLVAHSTEAFF. CDR3 coding DNA: TGTGCCAGCAGCTTAGTGGCTCACTCCACTGAAGCTTTCTTT. Looking up the rest from reference TRBV7-2 and TRBJ1-1 gives the full variable domain: GAGVSQSPSNKVTEKGKDVELRCDPISGHTALYWYRQSLGQGLEFLIYFQGNSAPDKSGLPSDRFSAERTGGSVSTLTIQRTQQEDSAVYLCASSLVAHSTEAFFGQGTRLTVV.

In its sample, this clonotype was seen many times. The V call is TRBV7-2, the J call TRBJ1-5; D is undetermined. The V end was cut by 0 bases, the J end by 7 bases, with 7 bases between. The V gene's germline CDR1 is SGHTA and CDR2 FQGNSA. CDR3 length: 13 residues. The CDR3 reads CASSLAGEQPQHF. The DNA for the CDR3 is TGTGCCAGCAGCTTAGCTGGGGAGCAGCCCCAGCATTTT.

As regards this clonotype: Its ends do not fully match the called genes, so a read error is possible. The chain recombines TRBV12-3 or TRBV12-4 with TRBJ1-1; no firm D call. The length of the CDR3 is 17 residues. DNA for the CDR3: TGTGCCAGCAGTTTAGATTCCTGGTGGGCCGAGAACTCTGAAGCTTTCTTT. Amino acids: CASSLDSWWAENSEAFF.

This clonotype was seen repeatedly, ten times or more. The gene calls are TRBV5-4 and TRBJ2-1; 7 bases fit TRBD2. The CDR3 extends over 14 amino acids. CDR1 is SGHNT and CDR2 is YYREEE in the germline V gene (reference sequence). V lost 4 bases, J lost 6 bases, and 7 bases stayed unmatched. CDR3 loop: CASSIGGRANEQFF. The CDR3 region has the DNA TGTGCCAGCAGCATCGGGGGGAGGGCCAATGAGCAGTTCTTC.

This clonotype has a count of ten or more. The V gene is TRBV29-1, the J gene TRBJ2-3; 11 positions match TRBD1. The CDR3 sequence is 14 residues long. V lost 6 bases and J lost 3; bases outside the gene matches: 5. The germline V gene has CDR1 SQVTM and CDR2 ANQGSEA. The CDR3 here is CSVFGQGATDTQYF. The CDR3 coding sequence is TGCAGCGTATTTGGACAGGGGGCGACAGATACGCAGTATTTT.

J is TRBJ1-2 and V is TRBV30; the match to TRBD1 covers 10 bases. The CDR3 length is 14 residues. Germline loops: CDR1 GTSNPN, CDR2 SVGIG (reference sequence). Trimming at V came to 7 bases and at J to 7 bases, leaving 12 bases not matched to a gene. CDR3 region: CALQAGTGASGYTF. CDR3 nucleotides: TGTGCCTTACAAGCTGGGACAGGGGCGAGTGGCTACACCTTC.

Ten or more counts support this clonotype. The chain recombines TRBV10-1 with TRBJ2-3; the D gene is possibly TRBD2 (6 bases). The germline V gene encodes CDR1 WNHNN and CDR2 SYGVQD (reference sequence). Trimming left V 5 bases short and J 4 bases short, with 10 bases between. This CDR3 comprises 13 residues. The CDR3 region has the DNA TGCGCCAGCAGTATTCGGGAGTCAGATACGCAGTATTTT. It encodes CASSIRESDTQYF.